This T cell receptor (beta chain) was identified in a study of shared clonotypes between healthy human individuals. Study-level information: CD8 memory received one plate per donor, CD8 naive two, CD4 memory three and CD4 naive three.

Of note for this clone: The antigen is not known.

It was at deep level that the assay was run. Each subset's genomic DNA was shared equally among a number of immunoSEQ plates. Sequencing used immunoSEQ multiplex PCR; TCRdb keeps in-frame clones, though not all of them. Altogether over 2,000,000 clones are present, 80% to 95% being singletons, with the ten largest covering more than 1.5%. Germline trimming cut 3 bases from V and 2 bases from J; bases unmatched to any gene: 6. Germline V lookup: CDR1 LNHDA, CDR2 SQIVND (reference sequence). This CDR3 region has 16 residues. Study-level findings and limits: Naive subsets generally had larger estimated richness than memory subsets.

Naive CD8 populations comprised CD45RO-negative cells positively selected for CCR7, excluding terminally differentiated effector memory CD45RA+ cells. The clonotype was recovered from a man younger than 35 in good health. Some clones in this sample may be carry-over from other donors' samples. Material: naive CD8+ T cells from PBMCs. This sequence joins TRBV19 and TRBJ2-1, with TRBD2 identical over 8 bases. The CDR3, as DNA: TGTGCCAGTAGTATCTTAGCGGGAACACCCTACAATGAGCAGTTCTTC. Protein product: CASSILAGTPYNEQFF.